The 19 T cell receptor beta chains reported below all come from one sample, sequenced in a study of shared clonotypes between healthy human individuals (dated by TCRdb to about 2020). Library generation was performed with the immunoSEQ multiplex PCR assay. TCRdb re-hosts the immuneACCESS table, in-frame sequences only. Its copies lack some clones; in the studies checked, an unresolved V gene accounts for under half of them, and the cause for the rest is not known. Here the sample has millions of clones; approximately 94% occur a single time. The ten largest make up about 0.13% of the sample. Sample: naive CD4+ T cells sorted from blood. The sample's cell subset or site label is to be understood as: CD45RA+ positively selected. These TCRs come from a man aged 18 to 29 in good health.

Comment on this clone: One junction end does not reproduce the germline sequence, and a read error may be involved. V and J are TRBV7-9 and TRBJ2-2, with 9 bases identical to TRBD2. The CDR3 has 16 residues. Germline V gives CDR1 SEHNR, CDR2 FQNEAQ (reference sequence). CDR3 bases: TGTGCCAGCAGCATAGCGGGGGCCGGGAACACCGGGGAGCTGTTTTTT. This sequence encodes CASSIAGAGNTGELFF.

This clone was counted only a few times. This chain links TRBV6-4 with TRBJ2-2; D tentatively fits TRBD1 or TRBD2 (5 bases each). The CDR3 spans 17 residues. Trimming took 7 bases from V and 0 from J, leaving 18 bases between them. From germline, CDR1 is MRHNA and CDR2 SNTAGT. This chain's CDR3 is CASTDPEPGPNTGELFF. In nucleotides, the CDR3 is TGTGCCAGCACGGACCCCGAGCCGGGACCGAACACCGGGGAGCTGTTTTTT.

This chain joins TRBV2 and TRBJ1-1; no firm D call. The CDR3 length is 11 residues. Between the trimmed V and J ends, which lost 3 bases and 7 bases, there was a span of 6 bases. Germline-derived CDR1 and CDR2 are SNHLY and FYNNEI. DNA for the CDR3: TGTGCCAGCAGTGAGGTACTTGAAGCTTTCTTT. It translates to CASSEVLEAFF.

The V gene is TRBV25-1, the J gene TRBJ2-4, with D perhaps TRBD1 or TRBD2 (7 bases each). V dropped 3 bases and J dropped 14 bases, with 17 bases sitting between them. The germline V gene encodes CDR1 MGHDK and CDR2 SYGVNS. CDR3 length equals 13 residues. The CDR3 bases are TGTGCCAGCAGTGAGACGAGCGGGACAGAAGAGTACTTC. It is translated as CASSETSGTEEYF.

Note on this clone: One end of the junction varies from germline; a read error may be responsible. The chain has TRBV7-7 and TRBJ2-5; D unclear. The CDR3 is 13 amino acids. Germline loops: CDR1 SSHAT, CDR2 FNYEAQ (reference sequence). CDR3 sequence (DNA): TGTGCTAGCAGCTCCTTAGGCCAAGAGACCCAGTACTTC. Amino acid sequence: CASSSLGQETQYF.

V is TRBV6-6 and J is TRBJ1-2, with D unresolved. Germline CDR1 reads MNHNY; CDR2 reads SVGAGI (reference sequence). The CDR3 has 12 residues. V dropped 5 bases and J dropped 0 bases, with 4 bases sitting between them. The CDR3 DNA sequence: TGTGCCAGCAGTCCCCCTAACTATGGCTACACCTTC. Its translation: CASSPPNYGYTF.

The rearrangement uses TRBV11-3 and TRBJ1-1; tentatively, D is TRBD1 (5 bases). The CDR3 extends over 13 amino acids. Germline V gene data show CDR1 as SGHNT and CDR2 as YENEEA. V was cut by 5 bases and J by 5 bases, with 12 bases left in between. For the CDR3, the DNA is TGTGCCAGCAGCCGGGGCCCCCGAACTGAAGCTTTCTTT. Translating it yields CASSRGPRTEAFF. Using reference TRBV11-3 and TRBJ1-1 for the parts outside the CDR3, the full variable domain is EAGVVQSPRYKIIEKKQPVAFWCNPISGHNTLYWYLQNLGQGPELLIRYENEEAVDDSQLPKDRFSAERLKGVDSTLKIQPAELGDSAVYLCASSRGPRTEAFFGQGTRLTVV.

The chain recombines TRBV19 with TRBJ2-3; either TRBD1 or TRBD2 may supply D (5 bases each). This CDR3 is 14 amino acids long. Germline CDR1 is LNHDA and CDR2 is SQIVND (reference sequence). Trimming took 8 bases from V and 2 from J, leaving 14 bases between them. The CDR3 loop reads CASGRGPNTDTQYF. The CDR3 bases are TGTGCCAGTGGTCGGGGACCTAACACAGATACGCAGTATTTT.

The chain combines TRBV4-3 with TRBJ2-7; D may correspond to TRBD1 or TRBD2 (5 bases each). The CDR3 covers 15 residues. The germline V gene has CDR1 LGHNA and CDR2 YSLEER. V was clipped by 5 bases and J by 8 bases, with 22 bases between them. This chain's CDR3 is CASSSSDRDAPQQYF. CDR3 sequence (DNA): TGCGCCAGCAGCTCCTCCGACCGGGACGCCCCTCAGCAGTACTTC.

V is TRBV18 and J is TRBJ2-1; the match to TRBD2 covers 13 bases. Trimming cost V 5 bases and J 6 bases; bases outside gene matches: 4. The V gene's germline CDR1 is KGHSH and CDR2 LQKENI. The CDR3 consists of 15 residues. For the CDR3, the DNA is TGTGCCAGCTCAGCGGGACTAGCGGGGCTCAATGAGCAGTTCTTC. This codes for CASSAGLAGLNEQFF.

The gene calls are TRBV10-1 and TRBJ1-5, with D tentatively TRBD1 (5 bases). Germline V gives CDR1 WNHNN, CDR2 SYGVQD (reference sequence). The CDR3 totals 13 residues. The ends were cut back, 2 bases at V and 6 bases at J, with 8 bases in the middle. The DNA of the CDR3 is TGCGCCAGCAGTGAGGGGGGTAGTCAGCCCCAGCATTTT. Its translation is CASSEGGSQPQHF.

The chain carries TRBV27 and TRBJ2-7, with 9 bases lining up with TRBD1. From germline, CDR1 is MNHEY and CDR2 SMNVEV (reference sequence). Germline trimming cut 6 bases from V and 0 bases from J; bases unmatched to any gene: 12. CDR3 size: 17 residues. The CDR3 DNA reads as TGTGCCAGCAGCCGAGGGGGGACAGGGTTCCTCTCCTACGAGCAGTACTTC. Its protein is CASSRGGTGFLSYEQYF.

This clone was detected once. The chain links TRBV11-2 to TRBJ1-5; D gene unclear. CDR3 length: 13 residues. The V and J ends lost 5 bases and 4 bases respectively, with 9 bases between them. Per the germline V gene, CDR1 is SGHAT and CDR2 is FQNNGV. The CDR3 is CASSLQENQPQHF. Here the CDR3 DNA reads TGTGCCAGCAGCCTCCAAGAGAATCAGCCCCAGCATTTT.

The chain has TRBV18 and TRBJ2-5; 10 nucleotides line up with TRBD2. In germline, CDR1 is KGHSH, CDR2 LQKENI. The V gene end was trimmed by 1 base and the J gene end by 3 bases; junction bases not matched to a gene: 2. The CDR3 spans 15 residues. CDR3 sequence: CASSPQSGGEETQYF. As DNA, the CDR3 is TGTGCCAGCTCACCACAAAGCGGGGGGGAAGAGACCCAGTACTTC.

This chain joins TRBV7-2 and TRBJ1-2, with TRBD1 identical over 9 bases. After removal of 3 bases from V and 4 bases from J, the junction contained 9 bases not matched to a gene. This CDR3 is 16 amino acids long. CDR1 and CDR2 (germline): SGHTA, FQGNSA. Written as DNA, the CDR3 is TGTGCCAGCAGCTTGATTGGGACAGGGCAACTCTATGGCTACACCTTC. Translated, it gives CASSLIGTGQLYGYTF. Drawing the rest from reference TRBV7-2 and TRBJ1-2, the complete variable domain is GAGVSQSPSNKVTEKGKDVELRCDPISGHTALYWYRQSLGQGLEFLIYFQGNSAPDKSGLPSDRFSAERTGGSVSTLTIQRTQQEDSAVYLCASSLIGTGQLYGYTFGSGTRLTVV.

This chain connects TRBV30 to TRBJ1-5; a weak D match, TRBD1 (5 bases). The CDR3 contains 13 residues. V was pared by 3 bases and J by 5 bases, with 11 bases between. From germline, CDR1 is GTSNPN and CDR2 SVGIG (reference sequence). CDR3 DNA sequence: TGTGCCTGGAGCGGGATGGGGGATCAGCCCCAGCATTTT. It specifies CAWSGMGDQPQHF.

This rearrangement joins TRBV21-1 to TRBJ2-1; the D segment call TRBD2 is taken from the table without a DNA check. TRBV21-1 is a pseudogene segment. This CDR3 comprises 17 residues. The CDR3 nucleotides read TGTGCCAGCAGCAAAAGGGTGGGAGCGGGGGGAGCAAATGAGCAGTTCTTC. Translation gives CASSKRVGAGGANEQFF.

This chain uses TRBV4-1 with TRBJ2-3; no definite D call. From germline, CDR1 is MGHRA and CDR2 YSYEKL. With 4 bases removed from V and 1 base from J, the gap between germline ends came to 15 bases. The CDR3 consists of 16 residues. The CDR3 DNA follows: TGCGCCAGCAGCCCCCTTCTGTGGGGTCGCACAGATACGCAGTATTTT. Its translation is CASSPLLWGRTDTQYF.

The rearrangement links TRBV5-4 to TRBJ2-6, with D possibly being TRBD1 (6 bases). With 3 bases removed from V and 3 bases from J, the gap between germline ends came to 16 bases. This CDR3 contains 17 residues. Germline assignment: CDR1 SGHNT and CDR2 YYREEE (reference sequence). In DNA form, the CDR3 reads TGTGCCAGCAGCTGGACAACAGGGATTAGTGGGGCCAACGTCCTGACTTTC. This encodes CASSWTTGISGANVLTF.